The 25 T cell receptor beta chains listed next were all sequenced from one sample in a study of blood T cell repertoires in COVID-19. Measured with immunoSEQ multiplex PCR; TCRdb has only the in-frame clones, and not every one. The sample holds roughly 310,000 clones; 90% are singletons and the top ten take under 3.5%. Sequenced material: peripheral blood. The receptors shown here come from a woman aged 30 to 39 with COVID-19, enrolled during active disease.

This chain joins TRBV29-1 and TRBJ2-2; a weak D match, TRBD1 (6 bases). CDR1 SQVTM and CDR2 ANQGSEA come from the germline V gene. Trimming shortened V by 6 bases and J by 1 base, and 15 bases separated the two germline ends. The CDR3 totals 15 residues. CDR3 coding DNA: TGCAGCGTCCACCCAGTACAGGGGAACACCGGGGAGCTGTTTTTT. This gives the protein CSVHPVQGNTGELFF.

The gene calls are TRBV5-1 and TRBJ2-5; 9 bases fit TRBD2. The CDR3 sequence is 14 residues long. Germline values: CDR1 SGHRS, CDR2 YFSETQ. The junction had 7 bases not matched to a gene; V was cut back by 3 bases and J by 7 bases. This chain's CDR3 is CASSSSGDRATQYF. The CDR3 bases are TGCGCCAGCAGCTCTAGCGGGGACCGGGCGACCCAGTACTTC.

The chain joins TRBV10-3 to TRBJ2-7, with D possibly TRBD2 on 5 matching bases. The CDR3 has 15 amino acids. CDR1 is ENHRY and CDR2 is SYGVKD in the germline V gene. The V end was cut by 3 bases, the J end by 3 bases, with 15 bases between. The CDR3 coding sequence is TGTGCCATCAGTGATACGGGGTCTTTAAGCTACGAGCAGTACTTC. Protein product: CAISDTGSLSYEQYF.

The chain couples TRBV25-1 to TRBJ1-2; 10 nucleotides agree with TRBD1. CDR3 length: 14 amino acids. After removal of 6 bases from V and 1 base from J, the junction contained 2 bases not matched to a gene. Germline CDR1 MGHDK, CDR2 SYGVNS. Here the CDR3 reads CASRGQGLNYGYTF. DNA for the CDR3: TGTGCCAGCAGGGGACAGGGGCTTAACTATGGCTACACCTTC.

This clone was seen once. This chain uses TRBV28 with TRBJ1-1, with 7 bases that match TRBD1. Per germline, CDR1 MDHEN and CDR2 SYDVKM. J gave up 10 bases and V 4 bases, and 9 bases lay outside the gene matches. CDR3 length equals 13 residues. This CDR3 is CASSSPGGRVAFF. CDR3 sequence (DNA): TGTGCCAGCAGTTCCCCAGGGGGTAGGGTAGCTTTCTTT.

In this sample, this clone turned up once. This sequence joins TRBV6-6 and TRBJ2-2; possibly TRBD2 for D (5 bases). The V gene lost 8 bases and the J gene lost 6 bases, with 7 bases spanning the gap. The CDR3 spans 11 residues. Germline CDR1 MNHNY, CDR2 SVGAGI (reference sequence). CDR3 sequence: CASRRSGELFF. The CDR3 DNA follows: TGTGCCAGCCGGAGGTCCGGGGAGCTGTTTTTT.

V is TRBV30 and J is TRBJ1-3, with 10 bases identical to TRBD1. The CDR3 runs to 14 residues. V lost 3 bases, J lost 3 bases, and 2 bases stayed unmatched. From germline, CDR1 is GTSNPN and CDR2 SVGIG (reference sequence). The CDR3 here is CAWRTGGIGNTIYF. Here the CDR3 DNA reads TGTGCCTGGAGGACAGGGGGCATTGGAAACACCATATATTTT.

J is TRBJ2-7 and V is TRBV5-1, with a tentative D call TRBD1 (5 bases). Germline CDR1 is SGHRS and CDR2 is YFSETQ. CDR3 size: 14 residues. V was clipped by 0 bases and J by 6 bases, with 13 bases between them. The CDR3 DNA is TGCGCCAGCAGCTTGGTCCAGGGTCCATCCGAGCAGTACTTC. As protein: CASSLVQGPSEQYF.

The DNA of the CDR3 is TGTGCCAGCAGGGAGTGGGACAGGGGGAACGGGGAGCTGTTTTTT. This codes for CASREWDRGNGELFF. V usage is TRBV6-5 and J usage is TRBJ2-2, with 11 bases that match TRBD1. V lost 6 bases, J lost 7 bases, and 7 bases stayed unmatched. The CDR3 runs 15 residues. Per germline, CDR1 MNHEY and CDR2 SVGAGI.

V gene TRBV30 combines with J gene TRBJ1-3; D might be TRBD1 (5 bases). Deletions cut 7 bases from V and 0 bases from J, with 22 bases between. In germline, CDR1 is GTSNPN, CDR2 SVGIG (reference sequence). The CDR3 has 17 amino acids. CDR3: CASLVAGRPYSGNTIYF. The CDR3 DNA reads as TGTGCCTCACTTGTAGCGGGACGGCCGTACTCTGGAAACACCATATATTTT.

The CDR3 coding sequence is TGTGCCAGCAGCTTAGCTCCCGGGGGTCAGCCCCAGCATTTT. Its protein product is CASSLAPGGQPQHF. J is TRBJ1-5 and V is TRBV7-9; possible D gene TRBD1, 5 bases. Germline CDR1 SEHNR, CDR2 FQNEAQ (reference sequence). The CDR3 spans 14 residues. Trimming took off 0 bases at V and 6 bases at J, with 9 bases between the two ends.

The chain links TRBV18 to TRBJ1-1, with D unresolved. Deletions cut 1 base from V and 8 bases from J, with 17 bases between. Germline CDR1 KGHSH, CDR2 LQKENI. This CDR3 spans 15 amino acids. CDR3 in DNA: TGTGCCAGCTCACCACTCCTCGGTCAAGACTTGGAAGCTTTCTTT. It translates to CASSPLLGQDLEAFF.

This chain uses TRBV6-1 with TRBJ2-5; possibly TRBD1 for D (5 bases). The CDR3 spans 14 residues. V was trimmed by 2 bases and J by 1 base, leaving 8 bases between them. Germline assignment: CDR1 MNHNS and CDR2 SASEGT. CDR3 nucleotide sequence: TGTGCCAGCAGTGAACAAGGGGCCCAAGAGACCCAGTACTTC. It codes for CASSEQGAQETQYF.

This sequence joins TRBV6-1 and TRBJ1-5; 9 bases agree with TRBD1. Unmatched junction bases numbered 4, after V lost 3 bases and J lost 4 bases. This CDR3 region has 15 residues. Germline CDR1 MNHNS, CDR2 SASEGT. DNA for the CDR3: TGTGCCAGCAGTGACCTCGGGACAGGGAATCAGCCCCAGCATTTT. Amino acid sequence: CASSDLGTGNQPQHF.

The CDR3 here is CASMGREYSYNSPLHF. The CDR3 region has the DNA TGTGCCAGCATGGGGCGGGAATACTCCTATAATTCACCCCTCCACTTT. The chain employs TRBV28 and TRBJ1-6; tentatively, D is TRBD1 (5 bases). Trimming cost V 7 bases and J 0 bases, with 13 bases left between them. The CDR3 has 16 amino acids. CDR1 is MDHEN and CDR2 is SYDVKM in the germline V gene.

This clone has only one observation. The chain combines TRBV14 with TRBJ1-1; 8 bases fit TRBD1. From germline, CDR1 is SGHDN and CDR2 FVKESK. The ends lost 0 bases at V and 5 bases at J; junction bases unmatched: 8. The CDR3 consists of 16 residues. For the CDR3, the DNA is TGTGCCAGCAGCCAAGAAACCGGACAGGGTTGGACTGAAGCTTTCTTT. Translation gives CASSQETGQGWTEAFF.

The chain combines TRBV19 with TRBJ1-3; 7 bases agree with TRBD1. This CDR3 has 14 amino acids. Germline CDR1 LNHDA, CDR2 SQIVND (reference sequence). V was clipped by 6 bases and J by 2 bases; unmatched bases: 4. CDR3 residues: CASRRQGAGNTIYF. The CDR3 coding sequence is TGTGCCAGTAGGAGACAGGGTGCTGGAAACACCATATATTTT.

The rearrangement links TRBV11-2 to TRBJ2-1; TRBD2 matches at 12 bases. V trimming: 4 bases; J trimming: 5 bases; junction bases outside the gene matches: 6. Germline V CDR1 and CDR2: SGHAT, FQNNGV. The CDR3 length is 16 residues. The CDR3 reads CASSSLTSGRDNEQFF. The CDR3 DNA reads TGTGCCAGCAGCTCTCTGACTAGCGGGAGAGACAATGAGCAGTTCTTC.

This rearrangement joins TRBV11-2 to TRBJ1-3; D unresolved. In germline, CDR1 is SGHAT, CDR2 FQNNGV. V was shortened by 1 base and J by 8 bases, with 6 bases between the two germline ends. The CDR3 consists of 12 residues. The CDR3, as DNA: TGTGCCAGCAGCTTAGGGGGAGACACCATATATTTT. This sequence encodes CASSLGGDTIYF.

The chain has TRBV5-8 and TRBJ1-5; D not resolved. CDR1 and CDR2 from the germline V gene are SGHTS and YDEGEE. The germline V and J ends were trimmed by 0 bases and 0 bases, with 4 bases remaining between them. CDR3 length equals 14 residues. CDR3 protein: CASSLDISNQPQHF. The DNA for the CDR3 is TGTGCCAGCAGCTTGGACATTAGCAATCAGCCCCAGCATTTT.

The rearrangement links TRBV19 to TRBJ1-4; 7 positions match TRBD1. Germline V gene sequence: CDR1 LNHDA, CDR2 SQIVND (reference sequence). CDR3 length: 14 amino acids. The ends lost 8 bases at V and 7 bases at J; junction bases unmatched: 10. CDR3 DNA: TGTGCCAGTCATTTAGGGGGCTGGAGTGAAAAACTGTTTTTT. It specifies CASHLGGWSEKLFF.

The genes are TRBV27 and TRBJ2-1; TRBD1 agrees at 9 bases. The CDR3 is 15 amino acids. Germline V gene data show CDR1 as MNHEY and CDR2 as SMNVEV (reference sequence). The trim removed 3 bases at V and 13 bases at J, leaving 13 bases unmatched. The DNA of the CDR3 is TGTGCCAGCAGTTTCAATCCACAGGGGGCAGGAAGCCAGTTCTTC. Its protein is CASSFNPQGAGSQFF.

Ten or more counts support this clone. This sequence joins TRBV7-9 and TRBJ2-7; 12 bases map to TRBD2. The germline gives CDR1 SEHNR, CDR2 FQNEAQ (reference sequence). The CDR3 consists of 13 residues. The ends lost 8 bases at V and 3 bases at J; junction bases unmatched: 2. The CDR3 loop reads CASVLAGGYEQYF. DNA for the CDR3: TGTGCCAGCGTACTAGCGGGAGGCTACGAGCAGTACTTC.

The chain couples TRBV24-1 to TRBJ2-3; D gene uncertain. V gave up 2 bases and J gave up 1 base, with 12 bases separating them. Germline CDR1 KGHDR, CDR2 SFDVKD. The CDR3 spans 16 residues. CDR3 in amino acids: CATSDSAAIGTDTQYF. In DNA, the CDR3 is TGTGCCACCAGTGATTCCGCCGCTATTGGCACAGATACGCAGTATTTT.

The chain recombines TRBV28 with TRBJ2-7, with 9 bases identical to TRBD2. The CDR3 covers 15 residues. V lost 6 bases and J lost 3; bases outside the gene matches: 9. Germline-derived CDR1 and CDR2 are MDHEN and SYDVKM. The CDR3 region has the DNA TGTGCCAGCAGAAAACGGGCTAGCGGGGTCTACGAGCAGTACTTC. This translates into CASRKRASGVYEQYF.